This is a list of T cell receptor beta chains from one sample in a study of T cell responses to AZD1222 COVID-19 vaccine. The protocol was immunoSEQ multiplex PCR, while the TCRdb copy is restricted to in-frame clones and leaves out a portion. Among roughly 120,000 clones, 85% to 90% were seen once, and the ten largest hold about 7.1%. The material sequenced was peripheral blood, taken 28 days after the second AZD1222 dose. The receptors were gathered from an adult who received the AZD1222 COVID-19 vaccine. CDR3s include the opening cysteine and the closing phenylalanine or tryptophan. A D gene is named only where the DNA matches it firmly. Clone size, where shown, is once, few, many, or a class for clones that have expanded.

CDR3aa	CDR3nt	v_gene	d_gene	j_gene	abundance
CSASSGTAAHEAFF	TGCAGTGCTAGTAGCGGGACAGCGGCGCATGAAGCTTTCTTT	TRBV20-1	TRBD1	TRBJ1-1	.
CASSYLGALEQYF	TGTGCCAGCAGTTATTTGGGGGCGCTCGAGCAGTACTTC	TRBV6-5	.	TRBJ2-7	.
CASSGGDSMPEQFF	TGTGCCAGCAGCGGAGGGGACTCCATGCCTGAGCAGTTCTTC	TRBV28	.	TRBJ2-1	.
CATSLRGGGELFF	TGTGCCACCAGCTTGAGAGGTGGCGGGGAGCTGTTTTTT	TRBV15	.	TRBJ2-2	.
CASSSIREGREQYF	TGTGCCAGCAGTTCCATCCGGGAGGGCCGCGAGCAGTACTTC	TRBV28	TRBD2	TRBJ2-7	.
CASSVVGAATYNSPLHF	TGTGCCAGCAGTGTGGTAGGGGCGGCGACCTATAATTCACCCCTCCACTTT	TRBV6-1	.	TRBJ1-6	.
CASSNQDEAGHEQFF	TGTGCCAGCAGCAACCAAGACGAAGCGGGGCATGAGCAGTTCTTC	TRBV11-3	TRBD2	TRBJ2-1	.
CAWRRQGQSGELFF	TGTGCCTGGAGGAGACAGGGTCAATCCGGGGAGCTGTTTTTT	TRBV30	TRBD1	TRBJ2-2	.
CALGGNNEQFF	TGCGCCCTGGGGGGCAACAATGAGCAGTTCTTC	TRBV29-1	.	TRBJ2-1	.
CSVLKPTSGRFDEQYF	TGCAGCGTTCTGAAGCCGACTAGCGGGAGATTCGACGAGCAGTACTTC	TRBV29-1	TRBD2	TRBJ2-7	.
CASSLYSGGGSYEQYF	TGTGCCAGCAGCTTATATTCCGGAGGCGGGAGCTACGAGCAGTACTTC	TRBV7-2	TRBD2	TRBJ2-7	.
CASGRDPSTDTQYF	TGCGCCAGCGGGAGGGACCCTAGCACAGATACGCAGTATTTT	TRBV5-1	TRBD2	TRBJ2-3	.
CASSLGLAQPQHF	TGTGCCAGCAGCTTGGGTCTAGCCCAGCCCCAGCATTTT	TRBV5-4	.	TRBJ1-5	.
CASSFRTGTGGATEAFF	TGTGCCAGCAGCTTCCGAACCGGGACAGGGGGCGCCACTGAAGCTTTCTTT	TRBV9	TRBD1	TRBJ1-1	.
CSVGRNTEAFF	TGCAGCGTTGGACGAAACACTGAAGCTTTCTTT	TRBV29-1	.	TRBJ1-1	few
CASSEGSGGALETQYF	TGTGCCAGCAGTGAAGGGAGCGGGGGAGCCTTGGAGACCCAGTACTTC	TRBV25-1	TRBD2	TRBJ2-5	.
CASSDPRSGEQYF	TGTGCCAGCAGTGACCCGCGGTCTGGAGAGCAGTACTTC	TRBV25-1	.	TRBJ2-7	.
CATSETGAPHEQYF	TGTGCCACCAGTGAGACAGGGGCACCCCACGAGCAGTACTTC	TRBV24-1	TRBD1	TRBJ2-7	.
CASSLKGVETQYF	TGTGCCAGCAGCTTGAAGGGGGTGGAGACCCAGTACTTC	TRBV5-8	.	TRBJ2-5	.
CASMGQFNSNQPQHF	TGTGCCAGCATGGGACAGTTTAATAGCAATCAGCCCCAGCATTTT	TRBV18	TRBD1	TRBJ1-5	.
CSVEGLGGTEAFF	TGCAGCGTTGAAGGGCTGGGCGGCACTGAAGCTTTCTTT	TRBV29-1	.	TRBJ1-1	.
CAWSVRQGGSGNTIYF	TGTGCCTGGAGTGTTCGGCAGGGGGGCTCTGGAAACACCATATATTTT	TRBV30	TRBD1	TRBJ1-3	.
CASSETRLAGDHYGYTF	TGTGCCAGCAGTGAAACCCGGTTGGCGGGCGATCACTATGGCTACACCTTC	TRBV6-1	.	TRBJ1-2	.
CASSWGGVGANSPLHF	TGTGCCAGCAGCTGGGGTGGTGTAGGGGCCAATTCACCCCTCCACTTT	TRBV7-9	.	TRBJ1-6	.
CASSIPPAGVYGYTF	TGTGCCAGTAGTATACCCCCTGCAGGGGTCTATGGCTACACCTTC	TRBV19	.	TRBJ1-2	.
CASSERDRDGQETQYF	TGTGCCAGCAGTGAAAGGGACAGGGATGGGCAAGAGACCCAGTACTTC	TRBV2	TRBD1	TRBJ2-5	.
CASSSLAAASGELFF	TGTGCCAGCAGTAGTCTAGCGGCAGCCTCCGGGGAGCTGTTTTTT	TRBV27	TRBD2	TRBJ2-2	.
CASSFSGGLYGYTF	TGTGCCAGCAGCTTCTCGGGGGGTCTCTATGGCTACACCTTC	TRBV11-2	.	TRBJ1-2	.
CASSPRTGSYEQYF	TGTGCCAGCAGTCCCCGGACAGGCTCCTACGAGCAGTACTTC	TRBV28	TRBD1	TRBJ2-7	.
CAWSTEYAEQYF	TGTGCCTGGAGCACAGAGTACGCCGAGCAGTACTTC	TRBV30	.	TRBJ2-7	.
CASSPFDRDTGELFF	TGCGCCAGCAGCCCATTCGACAGAGACACCGGGGAGCTGTTTTTT	TRBV5-1	.	TRBJ2-2	once
CASSQTGLSSYEQYF	TGCGCCAGCAGCCAGACGGGACTTAGCTCCTACGAGCAGTACTTC	TRBV4-1	.	TRBJ2-7	.
CAGEKINTGELFF	TGTGCCGGGGAGAAGATAAACACCGGGGAGCTGTTTTTT	TRBV7-9	.	TRBJ2-2	.
CASSLAGGGETQYF	TGTGCCAGCAGCTTAGCAGGGGGTGGGGAGACCCAGTACTTC	TRBV7-2	.	TRBJ2-5	.
CASSLAAGGLNEQFF	TGCGCCAGCAGCTTGGCCGCGGGGGGTTTAAATGAGCAGTTCTTC	TRBV5-1	TRBD2	TRBJ2-1	.
CASRAKSNGYNEQFF	TGTGCCAGCAGGGCTAAGTCAAACGGTTACAATGAGCAGTTCTTC	TRBV25-1	.	TRBJ2-1	.
CASSLGYYRTDGCTF	TGCGCCAGCAGCTTGGGTTATTATAGGACGGATGGCTGCACCTTC	TRBV5-1	.	TRBJ1-2	.
CASSLEAGSYGYTF	TGCGCCAGCAGCTTGGAGGCCGGCTCCTATGGCTACACCTTC	TRBV5-1	.	TRBJ1-2	.
CASSDLGVIEKLFF	TGTGCCAGCAGTGATTTAGGGGTAATCGAAAAACTGTTTTTT	TRBV2	.	TRBJ1-4	.
CASSVDSWGTDTQYF	TGTGCCAGCAGCGTGGACAGTTGGGGCACAGATACGCAGTATTTT	TRBV9	.	TRBJ2-3	.
CASSVDRDDQPQHF	TGTGCCAGCAGCGTAGACAGAGATGATCAGCCCCAGCATTTT	TRBV9	.	TRBJ1-5	.